The entry that follows covers one T cell receptor (beta chain) sequence. Antigen unknown. V gave up 3 bases and J gave up 5 bases; unmatched junction bases: 11. The CDR3 runs 16 residues. The V gene's germline CDR1 is MGHRA and CDR2 YSYEKL. It was genomic DNA that served as the template for profiling TCR beta VDJ and CDR3. TCRdb recomputed calls from the reads with MiXCR, one row per CDR3 protein. The sample includes 150,000 to 180,000 distinct CDR3 sequences, roughly half of them seen just once. These data originate in a study of CD8+CD57+ T cells in acquired aplastic anemia. The study's findings and limits: No significant patient-versus-control difference appeared in CD8+ Simpson's diversity.

Sequenced patients had shown CD8+CD57+ cell expansion by flow cytometry. There were no patients without severe acquired aplastic anemia. The V gene is TRBV4-1, the J gene TRBJ1-2, with 8 bases identical to TRBD1. The receptor was isolated from a human donor with aplastic anemia. The specimen was sorted CD4+, CD8+, or CD8+CD57+ T cells (not recorded which) from PBMCs. As DNA, the CDR3 is TGCGCCAGCAGCCAGGCTGGACAGGGAGGGTGGTATGGCTACACCTTC. This gives the protein CASSQAGQGGWYGYTF.